The rows below give T cell receptor beta chains drawn from one sample of a study of cytomegalovirus exposure and HLA in healthy donors. Using immunoSEQ multiplex PCR, the repertoire was profiled, and TCRdb retains in-frame clones only, with some absent. The sample consists of about 120,000 clones, about three quarters of them appearing once. Sequencing was done on a sample of PBMCs. These receptors came from a female donor in good health and CMV-seronegative. The CDR3 runs from the conserved cysteine through the conserved F or W. D genes are given only for firm matches. A clone size is listed for some rows: how often the clone was seen (once, few, many), or a class if it is expanded.

size: NA; D: NA; J: TRBJ1-1; V: TRBV4-1; CDR3: CASSQDPFRIGGAFF; DNA: TGCGCCAGCAGCCAAGATCCGTTTAGGATCGGAGGGGCTTTCTTT
size: once; D: TRBD2; J: TRBJ2-2; V: TRBV19; CDR3: CASSIGAGGANTGELFF; DNA: TGTGCCAGTAGTATTGGAGCGGGGGGGGCGAACACCGGGGAGCTGTTTTTT
size: NA; D: NA; J: TRBJ1-2; V: TRBV7-2; CDR3: CASSRQGNYGYTF; DNA: TGTGCCAGCAGCCGTCAGGGGAACTATGGCTACACCTTC
size: NA; D: NA; J: TRBJ2-7; V: TRBV20-1; CDR3: CSARPQLEQYF; DNA: TGCAGTGCTAGACCGCAGTTGGAGCAGTACTTC
size: NA; D: TRBD2; J: TRBJ2-1; V: TRBV5-6; CDR3: CASSLAYAGGWLEQFF; DNA: TGTGCCAGCAGCTTGGCTTACGCGGGGGGGTGGCTAGAGCAGTTCTTC
size: NA; D: TRBD2; J: TRBJ2-3; V: TRBV7-2; CDR3: CASSFTGTSGDTQYF; DNA: TGTGCCAGCAGCTTTACCGGGACTAGTGGAGATACGCAGTATTTT
size: NA; D: NA; J: TRBJ1-2; V: TRBV5-1; CDR3: CASTSWVGTAGGYTF; DNA: TGCGCCAGCACGTCCTGGGTTGGGACCGCGGGGGGCTACACCTTC
size: NA; D: TRBD1; J: TRBJ2-1; V: TRBV7-9; CDR3: CASSPQGFRGPSSYNEQFF; DNA: TGTGCCAGCAGCCCACAGGGGTTTCGCGGGCCGAGCTCCTACAATGAGCAGTTCTTC
size: NA; D: NA; J: TRBJ2-7; V: TRBV4-1; CDR3: CASRNPGTAYEQYF; DNA: TGCGCCAGCAGGAATCCAGGAACAGCCTACGAGCAGTACTTC
size: NA; D: NA; J: TRBJ2-3; V: TRBV21-1; CDR3: CASSALTDTQYF; DNA: TGTGCCAGCAGCGCCCTAACAGATACGCAGTATTTT
size: NA; D: NA; J: TRBJ2-3; V: TRBV13; CDR3: CASSSGDTQYF; DNA: TGTGCCAGCAGCAGCGGAGATACGCAGTATTTT
size: NA; D: TRBD2; J: TRBJ2-1; V: TRBV28; CDR3: CASSGTSERVNEQFF; DNA: TGTGCCAGCAGCGGGACTAGCGAAAGGGTCAATGAGCAGTTCTTC
size: NA; D: NA; J: TRBJ2-2; V: TRBV12-1; CDR3: CASSLGGPYTGELFF; DNA: TGTGCCAGCAGCTTAGGGGGACCCTACACCGGGGAGCTGTTTTTT